A selection of T cell receptor beta chains follows, all from one sample in a study of cytomegalovirus exposure and HLA in healthy donors. Method: immunoSEQ multiplex PCR; TCRdb's copy keeps in-frame clones and lacks some. The sample comprises over 100,000 clones, about 62% of which are singletons, and more than 6.5% rests with the top ten. Material for sequencing was PBMCs. These receptors all come from a middle-aged woman in good health and CMV-seropositive. The conserved cysteine and the conserved F or W are not part of the CDR3 here. The D gene is left open where the match is weak.

>NA|TRBJ2-5|TRBV2
ASRTGQETQY
>NA|TRBJ1-3|TRBV28
ASRTARGNTIY
>NA|TRBJ1-1|TRBV10-3
AISDRVGSAGTEAF
>NA|TRBJ1-1|TRBV11-2
ASSPPGGGSTEAF
>TRBD1|TRBJ1-5|TRBV6-5
ASSYRTGQPQH
>TRBD1|TRBJ2-6|TRBV7-6
ASSLRGQGRSGANVLT
>NA|TRBJ1-1|TRBV7-5
ARSMTPVNTEAF
>TRBD2|TRBJ2-3|TRBV9
ASSVPSGGFSDTQY
>NA|TRBJ1-5|TRBV19
ASSIAQAHNQPQH
>TRBD2|TRBJ2-5|TRBV5-6
ASSQGLAGGLRETQY
>TRBD1|TRBJ2-5|TRBV14
ASSRQSGGAGTQY
>NA|TRBJ1-1|TRBV19
ASSIERNTEAF
>TRBD1|TRBJ2-7|TRBV7-9
ASSGTGNSYEQY
>NA|TRBJ1-4|TRBV7-8
ASSLAPDSNEKLF
>TRBD1|TRBJ2-5|TRBV7-9
ASSPVGTGVSTEQY
>TRBD1|TRBJ1-4|TRBV19
ASSAPTGSNEKLF
>NA|TRBJ1-6|TRBV6-5
ASSPRGGNNSPLH
>TRBD2|TRBJ2-5|TRBV6-1
ASSDGTSGGARRETQY
>NA|TRBJ1-2|TRBV19
ASTPGVWYGYT
>NA|TRBJ2-3|TRBV15
ATSRGRGGRFSTSTDTQY
>NA|TRBJ1-1|TRBV11-3
ASSFAGPEAF
>TRBD1|TRBJ1-5|TRBV19
ASSIDLGTGFQPQH
>TRBD1|TRBJ1-2|TRBV30
AWSGTGKAYGYT
>NA|TRBJ1-1|TRBV4-2
ASSPQSLRTEAF
>NA|TRBJ1-2|TRBV29-1
SVGGGGYT
>NA|TRBJ1-2|TRBV28
ASSSIHPH
>TRBD1|TRBJ2-3|TRBV6-5
ASSSGTGQTTDTQY
>NA|TRBJ2-1|TRBV7-3
ASSLVAASYNEQF
>TRBD2|TRBJ2-1|TRBV2
ASKGGAGGIAYNEQF
>NA|TRBJ1-4|TRBV21-1
ARGQPDEKLF
>TRBD2|TRBJ2-1|TRBV6-4
ASSDLAGGPQF
>NA|TRBJ1-5|TRBV4-1
ASSQEEFNQPQH
>NA|TRBJ2-7|TRBV28
ASSFDREEGFTYEQY
>TRBD2|TRBJ2-5|TRBV5-4
ASSSPGTSGEGTQY
>TRBD1|TRBJ2-2|TRBV6-5
ASSYTTGPTGELF
>NA|TRBJ2-2|TRBV6-1
ASSGQSTGELF
>NA|TRBJ2-3|TRBV5-6
ASSFSATDTQY
>TRBD1|TRBJ1-4|TRBV6-5
ASRDRGDEKLF
>TRBD2|TRBJ2-2|TRBV19
ASSRLAGDLTGELF
>NA|TRBJ2-7|TRBV28
ASSWRGTGDSTYEQY
>NA|TRBJ2-7|TRBV29-1
SVEDHGKYEQY
>NA|TRBJ1-1|TRBV30
AWNRVNTEAF
>TRBD1|TRBJ2-4|TRBV30
AWSSTGGRDIQY
>TRBD2|TRBJ2-1|TRBV30
AWRSAGVNNEQF